Listed below are T cell receptor beta chains from one sample, sequenced in a study of regulatory T cells in long-lasting Graves disease. A single record per CDR3 protein comes from TCRdb applying MiXCR to the multiplex PCR reads. The data contain approximately 490,000 distinct CDR3 sequences, 15% to 20% of them singletons. The same sample was also used in a study of T cells in Graves' hyperthyroidism and ophthalmopathy.

The sample was peripheral blood mononuclear cells (PBMCs), taken at new diagnosis, from a patient treated with antithyroid drugs. All receptors come from a middle-aged man with Graves disease. CDR3s leave out the opening cysteine and the closing phenylalanine or tryptophan.

V	J	CDR3
TRBV20-1	TRBJ2-3	SARDRRTDTQY
TRBV4-1	TRBJ2-5	ASSHPRGRPEETQY
TRBV30	TRBJ2-7	ACHGPGAIHEQY
TRBV2	TRBJ2-5	ACAGEGTQY
TRBV6-4	TRBJ1-1	ASSLSLGTEAF
TRBV24-1	TRBJ1-2	ATSDETGSGAGYT
TRBV10-2	TRBJ2-6	ASGGQGAGANVLT
TRBV20-1	TRBJ2-7	SARWEGYEQY
TRBV6-5	TRBJ1-5	ASSYSVPGGGIQPQH
TRBV18	TRBJ2-5	ASSHGDQETQY
TRBV28	TRBJ1-5	ASSSPDRVSNQPQH
TRBV11-2	TRBJ2-1	ASSSSAYNEQF
TRBV3-1	TRBJ1-6	ASSQDLMSSYNSPLH
TRBV4-1	TRBJ2-7	ASSQGGLATPEQY
TRBV12-3/TRBV12-4	TRBJ2-2	ARRCTPRGGELF
TRBV3-1	TRBJ2-5	ASSPATETQY
TRBV6-2/TRBV6-3	TRBJ1-5	ASSLLRGNQPQH
TRBV7-2	TRBJ1-3	ASSLARGFGNTIY
TRBV29-1	TRBJ2-5	SVYDGQETQY
TRBV28	TRBJ2-5	ASSSQTGAKGTTQY
TRBV19	TRBJ2-7	ASSTPGTQQY
TRBV11-2	TRBJ1-5	ASRSGGLYQPQH
TRBV20-1	TRBJ2-7	SAPSRLRVYEQY
TRBV12-3/TRBV12-4	TRBJ1-4	ASRGQIGEKLF
TRBV6-5	TRBJ2-1	ASSYKGNEQF
TRBV5-5	TRBJ2-1	ASSWGQGNEQF
TRBV10-3	TRBJ1-3	AINSGGYSGNTIY